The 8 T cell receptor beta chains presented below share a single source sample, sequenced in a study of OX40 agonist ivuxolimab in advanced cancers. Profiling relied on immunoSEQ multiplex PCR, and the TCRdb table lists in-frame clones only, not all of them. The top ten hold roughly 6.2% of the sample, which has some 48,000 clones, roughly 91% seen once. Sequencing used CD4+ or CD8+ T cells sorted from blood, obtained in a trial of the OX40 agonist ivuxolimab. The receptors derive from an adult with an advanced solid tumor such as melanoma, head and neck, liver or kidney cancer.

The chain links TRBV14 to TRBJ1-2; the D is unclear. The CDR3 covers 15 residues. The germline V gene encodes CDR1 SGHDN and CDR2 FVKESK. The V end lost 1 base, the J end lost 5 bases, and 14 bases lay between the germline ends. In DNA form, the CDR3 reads TGTGCCAGCAGCCAAGCAGCGGGAGGGTGGTATGGCTACACCTTC. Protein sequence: CASSQAAGGWYGYTF.

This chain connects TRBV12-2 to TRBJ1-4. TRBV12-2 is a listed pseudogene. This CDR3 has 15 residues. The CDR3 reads CASRLGRRTFEKLFF. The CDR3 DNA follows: TGTGCAAGTCGCTTAGGTAGGCGCACCTTTGAAAAACTGTTTTTT.

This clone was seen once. CDR3 in DNA: TGTGCCTGGAGTGGGGCCGAAAGGGGGCGATCCGGGGAGCTGTTTTTT. Residues: CAWSGAERGRSGELFF. The J gene is TRBJ2-2, the V gene TRBV30, with TRBD1 identical over 7 bases. J gave up 6 bases and V 1 base, and 11 bases lay outside the gene matches. The CDR3 extends over 16 amino acids. The germline gives CDR1 GTSNPN, CDR2 SVGIG (reference sequence).

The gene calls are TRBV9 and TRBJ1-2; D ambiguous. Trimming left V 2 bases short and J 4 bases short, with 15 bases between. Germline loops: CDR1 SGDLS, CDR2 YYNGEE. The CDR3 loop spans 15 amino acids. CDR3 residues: CASSVLAAAPYGYTF. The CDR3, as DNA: TGTGCCAGCAGCGTTTTGGCAGCCGCTCCCTATGGCTACACCTTC.

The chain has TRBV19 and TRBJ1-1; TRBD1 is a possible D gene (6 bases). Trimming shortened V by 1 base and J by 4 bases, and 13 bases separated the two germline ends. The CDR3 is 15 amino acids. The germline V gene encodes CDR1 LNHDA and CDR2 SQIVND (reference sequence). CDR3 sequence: CASSIGGQWGTEAFF. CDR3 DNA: TGTGCCAGTAGTATAGGGGGGCAATGGGGCACTGAAGCTTTCTTT.

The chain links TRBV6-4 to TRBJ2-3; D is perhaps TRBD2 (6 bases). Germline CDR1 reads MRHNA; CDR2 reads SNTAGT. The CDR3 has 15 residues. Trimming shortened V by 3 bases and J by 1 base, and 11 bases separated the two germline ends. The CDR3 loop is CASSEKGGGTDTQYF. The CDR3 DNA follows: TGTGCCAGCAGTGAAAAAGGAGGGGGCACAGATACGCAGTATTTT.

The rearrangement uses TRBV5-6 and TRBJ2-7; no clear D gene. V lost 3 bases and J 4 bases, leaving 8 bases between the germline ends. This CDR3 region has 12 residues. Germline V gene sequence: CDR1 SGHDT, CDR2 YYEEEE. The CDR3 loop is CASSSFPYEQYF. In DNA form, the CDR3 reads TGTGCCAGCAGCTCGTTCCCGTACGAGCAGTACTTC. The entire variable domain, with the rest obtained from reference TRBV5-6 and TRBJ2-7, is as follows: DAGVTQSPTHLIKTRGQQVTLRCSPKSGHDTVSWYQQALGQGPQFIFQYYEEEERQRGNFPDRFSGHQFPNYSSELNVNALLLGDSALYLCASSSFPYEQYFGPGTRLTVT.

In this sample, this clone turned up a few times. CDR3 nucleotide sequence: TGTGCCAGTAGTATAGGACCCCTGGAACACAATGAGCAGTTCTTC. It codes for CASSIGPLEHNEQFF. J is TRBJ2-1 and V is TRBV19; D call uncertain. Germline V gene lookup returns CDR1 LNHDA and CDR2 SQIVND (reference sequence). There are 15 residues in the CDR3. The germline V and J ends were trimmed by 1 base and 5 bases, with 12 bases remaining between them.